The entry that follows covers one T cell receptor (beta chain) sequence. The record originates from a study of shared clonotypes between healthy human individuals. Using immunoSEQ multiplex PCR, the repertoire was profiled, and TCRdb retains in-frame clones only, with some absent. The sample includes about 1 million clones, approximately 78% of them seen just once. The TCR was taken from a man aged 18 to 30 in good health. Some clones in this sample may be carry-over from other donors' samples. The material sequenced was memory CD4+ T cells from PBMCs. Subset denoted: CD45RA-negative fraction.

The CDR3 DNA follows: TGTGCCAGCAGTTCCATGGGGCAGCCCCAGCATTTT. Amino acid sequence: CASSSMGQPQHF. This sequence joins TRBV28 and TRBJ1-5; D ambiguous. Germline V gene data show CDR1 as MDHEN and CDR2 as SYDVKM. The length of the CDR3 is 12 residues. V lost 4 bases to trimming and J lost 7 bases, with 8 bases between them.